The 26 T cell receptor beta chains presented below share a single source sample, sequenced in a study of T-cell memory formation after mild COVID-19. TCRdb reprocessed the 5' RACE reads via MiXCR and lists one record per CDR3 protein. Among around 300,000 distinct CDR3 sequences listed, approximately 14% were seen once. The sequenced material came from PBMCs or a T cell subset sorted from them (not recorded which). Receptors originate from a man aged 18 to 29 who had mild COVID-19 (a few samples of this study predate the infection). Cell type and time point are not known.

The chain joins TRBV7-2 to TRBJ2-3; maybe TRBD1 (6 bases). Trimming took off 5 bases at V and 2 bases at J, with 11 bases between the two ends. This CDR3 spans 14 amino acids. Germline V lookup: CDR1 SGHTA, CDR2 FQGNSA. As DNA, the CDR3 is TGTGCCAGCAGCCCAGGGGCACACACAGATACGCAGTATTTT. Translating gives CASSPGAHTDTQYF.

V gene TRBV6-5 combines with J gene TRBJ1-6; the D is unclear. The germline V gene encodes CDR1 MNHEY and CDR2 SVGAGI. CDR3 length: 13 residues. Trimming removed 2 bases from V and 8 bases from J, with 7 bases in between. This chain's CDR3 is CASSYNRDSPLHF. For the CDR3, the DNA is TGTGCCAGCAGTTACAATCGAGATTCACCCCTCCACTTT.

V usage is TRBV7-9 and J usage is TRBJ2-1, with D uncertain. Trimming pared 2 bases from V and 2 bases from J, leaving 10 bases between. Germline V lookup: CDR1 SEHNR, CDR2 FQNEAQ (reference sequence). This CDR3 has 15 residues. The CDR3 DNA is TGTGCCAGCAGCTTACTGACGGTTACCTACAATGAGCAGTTCTTC. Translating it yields CASSLLTVTYNEQFF.

The chain's CDR3 is CASTHPTGAKYGYTF. The DNA for the CDR3 is TGTGCCAGCACCCACCCGACGGGGGCAAAATATGGCTACACCTTC. The chain joins TRBV7-9 to TRBJ1-2, with D perhaps matching TRBD1 (6 bases). Trimming removed 7 bases at V and 5 bases at J, with 20 bases between. The CDR3 has 15 residues. The germline V gene encodes CDR1 SEHNR and CDR2 FQNEAQ (reference sequence).

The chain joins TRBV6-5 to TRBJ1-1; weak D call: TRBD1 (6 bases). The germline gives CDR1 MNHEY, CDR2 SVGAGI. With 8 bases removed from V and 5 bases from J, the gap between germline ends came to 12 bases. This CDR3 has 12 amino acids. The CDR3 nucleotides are TGTGCCAGCGCCCAGGGGTGGACTGAAGCTTTCTTT. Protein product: CASAQGWTEAFF.

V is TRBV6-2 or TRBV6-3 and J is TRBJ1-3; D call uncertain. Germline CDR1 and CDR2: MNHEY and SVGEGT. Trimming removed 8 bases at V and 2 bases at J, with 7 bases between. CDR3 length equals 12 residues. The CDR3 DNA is TGTGCCAGCTTCGAACCTGGAAACACCATATATTTT. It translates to CASFEPGNTIYF.

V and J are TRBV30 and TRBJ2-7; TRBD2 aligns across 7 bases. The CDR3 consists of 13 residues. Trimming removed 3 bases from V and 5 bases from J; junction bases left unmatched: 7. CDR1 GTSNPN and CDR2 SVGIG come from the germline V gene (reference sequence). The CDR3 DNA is TGTGCCTGGAGCGGGGACTATTCGAACGAGCAGTACTTC. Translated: CAWSGDYSNEQYF.

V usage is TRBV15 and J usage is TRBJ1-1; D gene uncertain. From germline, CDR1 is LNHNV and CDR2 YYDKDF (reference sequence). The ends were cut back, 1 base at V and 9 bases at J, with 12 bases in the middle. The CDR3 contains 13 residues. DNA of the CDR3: TGTGCCACCAGCAGAGTTGGTAGGGAGCAAGCTTTCTTT. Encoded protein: CATSRVGREQAFF.

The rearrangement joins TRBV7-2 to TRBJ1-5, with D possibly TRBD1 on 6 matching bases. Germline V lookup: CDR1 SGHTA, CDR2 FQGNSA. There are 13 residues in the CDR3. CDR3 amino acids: CAGGQGINQPQHF. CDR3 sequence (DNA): TGTGCTGGGGGCCAGGGGATCAATCAGCCCCAGCATTTT.

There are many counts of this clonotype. CDR3 protein: CASSGTGTGELFF. For the CDR3, the DNA is TGTGCCAGCAGTGGGACAGGCACCGGGGAGCTGTTTTTT. This chain links TRBV6-4 with TRBJ2-2; 7 bases are a match to TRBD1. V lost 4 bases, J lost 4 bases, and 0 bases stayed unmatched. Germline CDR1 reads MRHNA; CDR2 reads SNTAGT. This CDR3 comprises 13 residues.

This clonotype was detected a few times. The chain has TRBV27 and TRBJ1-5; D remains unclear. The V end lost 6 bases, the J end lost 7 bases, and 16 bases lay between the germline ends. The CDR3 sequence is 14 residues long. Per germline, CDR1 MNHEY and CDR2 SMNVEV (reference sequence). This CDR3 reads CASSSLRTVQPQHF. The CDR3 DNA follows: TGTGCCAGCAGCTCCTTGAGGACGGTACAGCCCCAGCATTTT.

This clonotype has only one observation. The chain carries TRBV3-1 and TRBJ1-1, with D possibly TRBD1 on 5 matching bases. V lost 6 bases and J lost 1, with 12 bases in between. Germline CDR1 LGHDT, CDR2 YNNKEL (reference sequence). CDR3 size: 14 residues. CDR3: CASRRYGANTEAFF. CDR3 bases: TGTGCCAGCAGACGGTATGGGGCGAACACTGAAGCTTTCTTT.

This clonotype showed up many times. In nucleotides, the CDR3 is TGTGCCAGCAGCCAAGGTGGGCAGCGGGGGACGGATACGCAGTATTTT. Its protein product is CASSQGGQRGTDTQYF. The V call is TRBV4-2, the J call TRBJ2-3; 8 nucleotides line up with TRBD2. V lost 1 base, J lost 6 bases, and 9 bases stayed unmatched. This CDR3 is built from 16 residues. Germline CDR1 is LGHNA and CDR2 is YNFKEQ.

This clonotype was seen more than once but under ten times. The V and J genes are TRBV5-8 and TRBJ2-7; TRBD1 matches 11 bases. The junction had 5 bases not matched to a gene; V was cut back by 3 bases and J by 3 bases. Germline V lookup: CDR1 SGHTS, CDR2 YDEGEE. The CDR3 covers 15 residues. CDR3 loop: CASSSRDRGVYEQYV. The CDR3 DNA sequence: TGTGCCAGCAGCTCCCGGGACAGGGGGGTCTACGAGCAGTACGTC.

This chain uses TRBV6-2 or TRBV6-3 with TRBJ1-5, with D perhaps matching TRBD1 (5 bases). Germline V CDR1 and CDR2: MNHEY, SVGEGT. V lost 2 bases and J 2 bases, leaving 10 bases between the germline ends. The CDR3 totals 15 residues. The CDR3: CASSYRGAGNQPQHF. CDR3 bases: TGTGCCAGCAGTTACCGAGGGGCAGGCAATCAGCCCCAGCATTTT.

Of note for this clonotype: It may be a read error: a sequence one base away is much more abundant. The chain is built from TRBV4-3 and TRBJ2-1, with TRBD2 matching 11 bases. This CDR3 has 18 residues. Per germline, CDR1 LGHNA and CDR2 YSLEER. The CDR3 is CASSQDFGSGGASNAQFF. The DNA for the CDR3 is TGCGCCAGCAGCCAAGATTTTGGTAGCGGGGGGGCCTCCAATGCGCAGTTCTTC.

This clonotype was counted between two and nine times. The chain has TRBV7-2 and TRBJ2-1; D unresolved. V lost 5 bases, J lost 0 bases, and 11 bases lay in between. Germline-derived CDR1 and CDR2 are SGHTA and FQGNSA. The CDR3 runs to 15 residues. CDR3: CASSRPSSSYNEQFF. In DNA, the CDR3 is TGTGCCAGCAGCCGACCCTCGAGCTCCTACAATGAGCAGTTCTTC.

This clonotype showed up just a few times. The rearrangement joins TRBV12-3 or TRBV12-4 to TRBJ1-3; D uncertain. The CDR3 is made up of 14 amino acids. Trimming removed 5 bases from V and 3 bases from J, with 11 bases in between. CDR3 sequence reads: CASSIHSGGNTIYF. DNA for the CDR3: TGTGCCAGCAGTATTCACAGCGGTGGAAACACCATATATTTT.

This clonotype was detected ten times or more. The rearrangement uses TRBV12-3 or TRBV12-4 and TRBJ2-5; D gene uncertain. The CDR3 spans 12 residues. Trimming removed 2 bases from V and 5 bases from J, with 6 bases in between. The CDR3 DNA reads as TGTGCCAGCAGTTTAAGTTGGGAGACCCAGTACTTC. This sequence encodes CASSLSWETQYF.

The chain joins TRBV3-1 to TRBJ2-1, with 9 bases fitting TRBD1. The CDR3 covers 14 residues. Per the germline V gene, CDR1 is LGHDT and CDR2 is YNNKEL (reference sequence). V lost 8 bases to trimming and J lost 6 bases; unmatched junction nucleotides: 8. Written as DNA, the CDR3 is TGTGCCAGCGCGTTCGGGACAGGGATCAATGAGCAGTTCTTC. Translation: CASAFGTGINEQFF.

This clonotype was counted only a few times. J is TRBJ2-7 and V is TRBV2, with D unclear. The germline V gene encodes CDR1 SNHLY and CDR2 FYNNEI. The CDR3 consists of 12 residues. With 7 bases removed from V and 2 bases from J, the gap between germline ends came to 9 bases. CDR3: CASTSSTYEQYV. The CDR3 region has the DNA TGTGCCAGCACTTCCTCCACCTACGAGCAGTACGTC.

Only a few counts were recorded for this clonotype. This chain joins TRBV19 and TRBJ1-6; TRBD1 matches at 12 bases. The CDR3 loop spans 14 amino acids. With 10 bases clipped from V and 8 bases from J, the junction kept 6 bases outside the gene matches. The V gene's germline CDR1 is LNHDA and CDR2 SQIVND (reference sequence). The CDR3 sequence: CATGTGGKDSPLHF. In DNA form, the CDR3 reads TGTGCCACGGGGACAGGGGGCAAGGATTCACCCCTCCACTTT.

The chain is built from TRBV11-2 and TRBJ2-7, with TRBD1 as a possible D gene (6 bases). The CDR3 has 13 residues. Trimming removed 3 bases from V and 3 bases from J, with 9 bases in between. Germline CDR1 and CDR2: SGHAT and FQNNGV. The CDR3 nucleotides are TGTGCCAGCAGCTTTGGACAGCACTACGAGCAGTACGTC. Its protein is CASSFGQHYEQYV.

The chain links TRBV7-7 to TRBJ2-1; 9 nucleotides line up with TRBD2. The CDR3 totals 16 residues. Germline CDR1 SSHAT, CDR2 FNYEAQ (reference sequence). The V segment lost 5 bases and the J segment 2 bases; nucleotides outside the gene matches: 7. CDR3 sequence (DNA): TGTGCCAGCAGCCCAATAGCGGGGGCCCCCTACAATGAGCAGTTCTTC. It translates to CASSPIAGAPYNEQFF.

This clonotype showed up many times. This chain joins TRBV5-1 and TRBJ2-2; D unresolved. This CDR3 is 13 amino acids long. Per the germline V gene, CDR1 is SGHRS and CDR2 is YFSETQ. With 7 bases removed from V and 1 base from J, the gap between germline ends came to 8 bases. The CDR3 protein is CASGPRNTGELFF. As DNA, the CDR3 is TGCGCCAGCGGGCCAAGGAACACCGGGGAGCTGTTTTTT.

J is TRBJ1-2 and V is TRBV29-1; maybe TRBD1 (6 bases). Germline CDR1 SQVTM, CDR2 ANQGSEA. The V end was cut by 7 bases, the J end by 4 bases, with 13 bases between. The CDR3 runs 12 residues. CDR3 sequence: CSGNRVGYGYTF. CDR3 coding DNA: TGCAGCGGGAACAGGGTCGGCTATGGCTACACCTTC.